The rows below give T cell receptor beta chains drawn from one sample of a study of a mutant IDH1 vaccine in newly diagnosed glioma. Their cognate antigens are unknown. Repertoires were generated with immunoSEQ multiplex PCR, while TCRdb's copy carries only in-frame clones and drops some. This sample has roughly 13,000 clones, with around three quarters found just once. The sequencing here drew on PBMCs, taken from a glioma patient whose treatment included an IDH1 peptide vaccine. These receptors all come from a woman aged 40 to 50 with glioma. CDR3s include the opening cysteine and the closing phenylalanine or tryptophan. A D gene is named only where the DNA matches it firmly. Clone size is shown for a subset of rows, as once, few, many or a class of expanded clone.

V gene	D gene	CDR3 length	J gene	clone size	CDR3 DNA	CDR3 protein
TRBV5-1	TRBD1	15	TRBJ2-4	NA	TGCGCCAGCAGCTTGACCGAGGGGGCAAGAAACATTCAGTACTTC	CASSLTEGARNIQYF
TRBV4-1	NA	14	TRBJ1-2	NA	TGCGCCAGCAGCCAAGATAGCGGCAACTATGGCTACACCTTC	CASSQDSGNYGYTF
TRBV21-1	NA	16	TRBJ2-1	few	TGTGCCAGCAGCAAAGCGGAGGCTAGCCGGGGTAGAGAGCAGTTCTTC	CASSKAEASRGREQFF
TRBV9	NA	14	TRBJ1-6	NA	TGTGCCAGCAGCGAGACAGTGACCAATTCACCCCTCCACTTT	CASSETVTNSPLHF
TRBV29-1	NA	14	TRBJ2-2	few	TGCAGCGTTGAAGGTCAGACGAACACCGGGGAGCTGTTTTTT	CSVEGQTNTGELFF
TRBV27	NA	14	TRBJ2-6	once	TGTGCCAGCAGTCTTAGCTCTGGGGCCAACGTCCTGACTTTC	CASSLSSGANVLTF
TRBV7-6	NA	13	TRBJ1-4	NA	TGTGCCAGCAGTTCCGGAAGCGGTGAAAAACTGTTTTTT	CASSSGSGEKLFF
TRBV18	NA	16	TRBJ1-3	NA	TGTGCCAGCTCGCAGACTACAGGGCGCTCTGGAAACACCATATATTTT	CASSQTTGRSGNTIYF
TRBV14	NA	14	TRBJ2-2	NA	TGTGCCCGCTTGCGAGGGGGGGCCGACGGGGAGCTGTTTTTT	CARLRGGADGELFF
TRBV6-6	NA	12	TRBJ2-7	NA	TGTGCCAGCACCTCCGAACCAGGCGAGCAGTACTTC	CASTSEPGEQYF
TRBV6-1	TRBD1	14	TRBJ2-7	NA	TGTGCCAGCAGTTCCCGGACAGGTACCTACGAGCAGTACTTC	CASSSRTGTYEQYF
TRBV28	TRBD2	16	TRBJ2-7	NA	TGTGCCAGCAGCGAAACCGGGACTAGAAAACCCTACGAGCAGTACTTC	CASSETGTRKPYEQYF
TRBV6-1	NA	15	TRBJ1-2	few	TGTGCCAGCAGTGAAGCGGGTACAGTATCCTATGGCTACACCTTC	CASSEAGTVSYGYTF
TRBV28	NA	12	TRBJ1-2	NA	TGTGCCAGCAGAAACGGCCTCTTAGGCTACACCTTC	CASRNGLLGYTF
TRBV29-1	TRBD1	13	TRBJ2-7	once	TGCAGCGTACCGGGACAGGGGATGGACGAGCAGTACTTC	CSVPGQGMDEQYF
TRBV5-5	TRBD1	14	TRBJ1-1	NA	TGTGCCAGCAGCCGAATGACAGGGCTTTCTGGAGCTTTCTTT	CASSRMTGLSGAFF
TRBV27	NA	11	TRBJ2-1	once	TGTGCCAGCCTAACTCGCAATGAGCAGTTCTTC	CASLTRNEQFF
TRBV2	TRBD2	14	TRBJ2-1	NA	TGTGCCAGCAAGTACAGCGGGGGGGGAGATGAGCAGTTCTTC	CASKYSGGGDEQFF